This T cell receptor beta chain was retrieved from a study of cytomegalovirus exposure and HLA in healthy donors. Study-wide background: The use of the same platform for the 100 to 150 validation repertoires and the 600 to 800 first-cohort repertoires was reported by a later analysis. General observations from the study: The tendency of first-cohort TCR clusters to co-occur in the approximately 110 validation repertoires was the finding of a later analysis. The investigators catalogued 164 TCR beta chains as cytomegalovirus-associated.

To note about this clone: Its antigen is as yet unknown.

Sequencing was performed with immunoSEQ multiplex PCR; in TCRdb, only in-frame clones are kept and a portion is missing. The sample carries 110,000 to 150,000 clones, roughly 88% recorded once. The donors were part of the validation cohort of over a hundred subjects. That cohort was separate from the first cohort, which comprised some 670 subjects. The sequencing sample was made of PBMCs. The clonotype originates from a woman between 18 and 30 years old in good health and CMV-seropositive.

The CDR3 DNA reads TGTGCCAGCTCACACGAAACAGGGAACTATGGCTACACCTTC. Amino acid sequence: CASSHETGNYGYTF. V gene TRBV18 combines with J gene TRBJ1-2; the D gene is possibly TRBD1 (6 bases). From germline, CDR1 is KGHSH and CDR2 LQKENI. The CDR3 is 14 residues long. Trimming cost V 4 bases and J 2 bases, with 11 bases left between them. Full variable domain (rest looked up from reference TRBV18 and TRBJ1-2): NAGVMQNPRHLVRRRGQEARLRCSPMKGHSHVYWYRQLPEEGLKFMVYLQKENIIDESGMPKERFSAEFPKEGPSILRIQQVVRGDSAAYFCASSHETGNYGYTFGSGTRLTVV.